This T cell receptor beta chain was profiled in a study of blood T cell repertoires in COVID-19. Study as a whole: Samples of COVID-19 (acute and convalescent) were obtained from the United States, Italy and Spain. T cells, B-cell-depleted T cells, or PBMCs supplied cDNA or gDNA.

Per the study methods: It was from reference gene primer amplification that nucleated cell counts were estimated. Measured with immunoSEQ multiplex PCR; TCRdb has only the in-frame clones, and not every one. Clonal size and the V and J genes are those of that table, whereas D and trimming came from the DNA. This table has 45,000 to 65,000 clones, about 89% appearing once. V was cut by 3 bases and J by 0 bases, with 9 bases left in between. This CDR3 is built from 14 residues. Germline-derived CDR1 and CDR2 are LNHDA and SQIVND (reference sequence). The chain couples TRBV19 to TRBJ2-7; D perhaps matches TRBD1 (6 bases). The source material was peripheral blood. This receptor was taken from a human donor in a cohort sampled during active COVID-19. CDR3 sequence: CASSMAGVSYEQYF. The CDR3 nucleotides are TGTGCCAGTAGTATGGCAGGGGTCTCCTACGAGCAGTACTTC.